The clone carrying this T cell receptor beta chain was picked up many times. This specimen comes from a study of T cells in Graves' hyperthyroidism and ophthalmopathy. Clinicians diagnosed patients from clinical symptoms, serum thyroxine and TRAb, thyroid ultrasound and orbital computed tomography. The authors took PBMCs from over 8.5 ml fresh peripheral blood. Amplified TCR beta CDR3 regions came from RNA transcripts. HTBI primers drove first-round RT-PCR of the TCR CDR3. TCRdb re-analysed the multiplex PCR reads in MiXCR, keeping a single row per CDR3 protein. The sample yields about 560,000 distinct CDR3 sequences, over 15% seen once. CDR1 is SNHLY and CDR2 is FYNNEI in the germline V gene. The CDR3 runs 12 residues. Trimming left V 5 bases short and J 2 bases short, with 6 bases between.

Sequenced: blood. The rearrangement joins TRBV2 to TRBJ1-2; D unresolved. This receptor was identified in a young woman with Graves' hyperthyroidism. The CDR3 region is CASSWVNYGYTF. The DNA of the CDR3 is TGTGCCAGCAGTTGGGTGAACTATGGCTACACCTTC. Drawing the rest from reference TRBV2 and TRBJ1-2, the complete variable domain is EPEVTQTPSHQVTQMGQEVILRCVPISNHLYFYWYRQILGQKVEFLVSFYNNEISEKSEIFDDQFSVERPDGSNFTLKIRSTKLEDSAMYFCASSWVNYGYTFGSGTRLTVV.